This T cell receptor beta chain comes out of a study of molecular identifiers for immune sequencing clone quantification. Trimming at V came to 4 bases and at J to 6 bases, leaving 5 bases not matched to a gene. This CDR3 has 15 residues. CDR1 and CDR2 from the germline V gene are MNHEY and SVGEGT. In preparing bulk TCR libraries, previously described methods and listed TCR primers were used. TCRdb recomputed calls from the PCR reads with MiXCR, one row per CDR3 protein. This table has under 650,000 distinct CDR3 sequences, 20% appearing once. This chain connects TRBV6-2 or TRBV6-3 to TRBJ2-1, with 11 bases identical to TRBD2. This TCR derives from a human donor in good health. Some libraries in this study had Jurkat cell RNA spiked in. The sequenced sample was naive CD8+ T cells from blood, with Jurkat cell RNA spiked in. As to subset: FACS-sorted CD8+CD4-CCR7+CD45RA+ naive T cells. The CDR3 loop is CASSSLAGVFNEQFF. Here the CDR3 DNA reads TGTGCCAGCAGTTCACTAGCGGGGGTATTCAATGAGCAGTTCTTC.